This passage covers 23 T cell receptor beta chains from one sample sequenced in a study of blood T cell repertoires in COVID-19 (dated by TCRdb to between 2020 and 2021). The library was generated by the immunoSEQ multiplex PCR assay. This is the immuneACCESS table as TCRdb keeps it, with only in-frame sequences that have V and J called. A part of the clones is gone; compared with another copy, unresolved V genes explain less than half, and the rest is unexplained. The sample contains about 57,000 clones, roughly 86% of them found a single time. Approximately 7.7% of the sample is in the top ten clones. Sequenced input: peripheral blood. Source of these receptors: a woman older than 75 with acute or convalescent COVID-19.

This sequence joins TRBV5-1 and TRBJ1-1, with D maybe TRBD1 (6 bases). Germline loops: CDR1 SGHRS, CDR2 YFSETQ. This CDR3 has 14 residues. V was pared by 3 bases and J by 4 bases, with 13 bases between. CDR3 residues: CASSSEQGVTEAFF. The DNA of the CDR3 is TGCGCCAGCAGCTCCGAACAGGGAGTCACTGAAGCTTTCTTT.

In its sample, this clone was seen a few times. This sequence joins TRBV30 and TRBJ2-7; 9 bases are shared with TRBD1. CDR1 is GTSNPN, CDR2 SVGIG, per germline (reference sequence). V trimming: 3 bases; J trimming: 0 bases; junction bases outside the gene matches: 12. The CDR3 is 17 amino acids. CDR3: CAWRFLNGQGPSYEQYF. For the CDR3, the DNA is TGTGCCTGGAGGTTTTTGAATGGACAGGGGCCCTCCTACGAGCAGTACTTC. Full variable domain (rest looked up from reference TRBV30 and TRBJ2-7): SQTIHQWPATLVQPVGSPLSLECTVEGTSNPNLYWYRQAAGRGLQLLFYSVGIGQISSEVPQNLSASRPQDRQFILSSKKLLLSDSGFYLCAWRFLNGQGPSYEQYFGPGTRLTVT.

The V and J genes are TRBV4-1 and TRBJ1-6; TRBD1 aligns across 7 bases. The CDR3 has 17 residues. CDR1 is MGHRA, CDR2 YSYEKL, per germline. The V segment lost 0 bases and the J segment 8 bases; nucleotides outside the gene matches: 10. In DNA, the CDR3 is TGCGCCAGCAGCCAAGAAGAGACCGGGACAGCTTATTCACCCCTCCACTTT. This sequence encodes CASSQEETGTAYSPLHF.

This clone was seen just once. V gene TRBV28 combines with J gene TRBJ1-1; maybe TRBD1 (5 bases). The CDR3 extends over 14 amino acids. The germline V gene has CDR1 MDHEN and CDR2 SYDVKM. V was clipped by 8 bases and J by 1 base, with 14 bases between them. CDR3 coding DNA: TGTGCCAGCGGGCTGATAGACAGGAACACTGAAGCTTTCTTT. Translating it yields CASGLIDRNTEAFF.

In DNA form, the CDR3 reads TGTGCCAGCAGTCCCACTCTATCTCAGCCCCAGCATTTT. This codes for CASSPTLSQPQHF. The rearrangement joins TRBV27 to TRBJ1-5; D is uncertain. V lost 5 bases and J lost 6, with 11 bases in between. CDR1 MNHEY and CDR2 SMNVEV come from the germline V gene (reference sequence). CDR3 size: 13 residues.

A word on this clone: One junction end does not reproduce the germline sequence, and a read error may be involved. The V gene is TRBV12-3 or TRBV12-4, the J gene TRBJ2-7; 8 bases match TRBD1. This CDR3 spans 11 amino acids. The chain's CDR3 is CASSGWTGKHF. CDR3 nucleotides: TGTGCCAGCAGTGGATGGACAGGGAAGCACTTC.

The CDR3, as DNA: TGCAGTGCTAGTGCAAGCGGGAGCCGGACCGGGGAGCTGTTTTTT. This codes for CSASASGSRTGELFF. This chain connects TRBV20-1 to TRBJ2-2, with 8 positions matching TRBD2. CDR1 is DFQATT and CDR2 is SNEGSKA in the germline V gene (reference sequence). V trimming: 3 bases; J trimming: 5 bases; junction bases outside the gene matches: 8. There are 15 residues in the CDR3.

The chain uses TRBV11-2 and TRBJ1-1; D gene unclear. CDR1 and CDR2 from the germline V gene are SGHAT and FQNNGV. V shed 1 base and J shed 8 bases, with 17 bases lying between them. The CDR3 totals 15 residues. Here the CDR3 reads CASSLVMRAHGEAFF. DNA of the CDR3: TGTGCCAGCAGCTTAGTCATGAGGGCCCACGGAGAAGCTTTCTTT.

The J gene is TRBJ2-2, the V gene TRBV30; D gene ambiguous. Germline values: CDR1 GTSNPN, CDR2 SVGIG (reference sequence). Trimming shortened V by 1 base and J by 0 bases, and 9 bases separated the two germline ends. The CDR3 runs 15 residues. CDR3 nucleotide sequence: TGTGCCTGGAGTGAGGTAACAGCGAACACCGGGGAGCTGTTTTTT. As protein: CAWSEVTANTGELFF.

This clone was counted many times. V is TRBV7-9 and J is TRBJ2-7; 7 positions match TRBD1. Trimming took 6 bases from V and 3 from J; bases not matched to a gene: 11. The CDR3 sequence is 15 residues long. The germline CDR1 and CDR2 sequences are SEHNR and FQNEAQ (reference sequence). This CDR3 is CASSRLGDRSYEQYF. The CDR3 coding sequence is TGTGCCAGCAGTAGATTAGGGGACAGAAGCTACGAGCAGTACTTC.

The chain recombines TRBV11-1 with TRBJ2-7; D is ambiguous. The germline CDR1 and CDR2 sequences are SGHAT and FQDESV (reference sequence). V was pared by 5 bases and J by 1 base, with 15 bases between. CDR3 length: 15 amino acids. The CDR3 reads CASSAGGRLSYEQYF. CDR3 DNA: TGTGCCAGCAGCGCAGGTGGAAGATTGTCCTACGAGCAGTACTTC.

The chain has TRBV29-1 and TRBJ1-1; TRBD1 is a possible D gene (5 bases). Trimming shortened V by 0 bases and J by 4 bases, and 9 bases separated the two germline ends. The V gene's germline CDR1 is SQVTM and CDR2 ANQGSEA. This CDR3 comprises 13 residues. The CDR3 protein is CSVEEGAATEAFF. Written as DNA, the CDR3 is TGCAGCGTTGAAGAAGGGGCCGCCACTGAAGCTTTCTTT. Variable domain in full (rest from reference TRBV29-1 and TRBJ1-1): SAVISQKPSRDICQRGTSLTIQCQVDSQVTMMFWYRQQPGQSLTLIATANQGSEATYESGFVIDKFPISRPNLTFSTLTVSNMSPEDSSIYLCSVEEGAATEAFFGQGTRLTVV.

The J gene is TRBJ2-2, the V gene TRBV18, with TRBD2 identical over 10 bases. Per germline, CDR1 KGHSH and CDR2 LQKENI. CDR3 length: 18 residues. V lost 2 bases to trimming and J lost 1 base; unmatched junction nucleotides: 7. CDR3: CASSPRLAGALNTGELFF. The DNA for the CDR3 is TGTGCCAGCTCACCAAGGCTAGCGGGGGCCTTGAACACCGGGGAGCTGTTTTTT. Looking up the rest from reference TRBV18 and TRBJ2-2 gives the full variable domain: NAGVMQNPRHLVRRRGQEARLRCSPMKGHSHVYWYRQLPEEGLKFMVYLQKENIIDESGMPKERFSAEFPKEGPSILRIQQVVRGDSAAYFCASSPRLAGALNTGELFFGEGSRLTVL.

DNA of the CDR3: TGCGCCAGCAGCTCGGGGGACAGGCGGAAAGAGACCCAGTACTTC. Residues: CASSSGDRRKETQYF. The J gene is TRBJ2-5, the V gene TRBV5-1; 8 bases align to TRBD1. Per germline, CDR1 SGHRS and CDR2 YFSETQ. CDR3 length: 15 amino acids. With 3 bases clipped from V and 3 bases from J, the junction kept 7 bases outside the gene matches.

The V and J genes are TRBV7-8 and TRBJ2-5; 8 bases fit TRBD2. CDR3 length: 15 amino acids. The V gene's germline CDR1 is SGHVS and CDR2 FQNEAQ. Trimming at V came to 3 bases and at J to 4 bases, leaving 7 bases not matched to a gene. The CDR3 spells CASSFGPGGGETQYF. Here the CDR3 DNA reads TGTGCCAGCAGCTTCGGCCCGGGAGGGGGAGAGACCCAGTACTTC.

DNA of the CDR3: TGTGCCAGCAGGAGAAACGGACAGGGAAGGCGGTCACCCCTCCACTTT. This encodes CASRRNGQGRRSPLHF. This chain links TRBV25-1 with TRBJ1-6, with 8 nucleotides matching TRBD1. This CDR3 comprises 16 residues. Trimming took 6 bases from V and 10 from J; bases not matched to a gene: 14. Germline CDR1 and CDR2: MGHDK and SYGVNS.

The rearrangement joins TRBV6-5 to TRBJ2-3, with TRBD2 matching 12 bases. Germline CDR1 MNHEY, CDR2 SVGAGI. The CDR3 covers 15 residues. Losses at the gene ends were 6 bases for V and 5 bases for J; bases not matched to a gene: 6. The CDR3 spells CASSAGLAGGDTQYF. As DNA, the CDR3 is TGTGCCAGCAGCGCGGGACTAGCGGGCGGAGATACGCAGTATTTT.

J is TRBJ2-3 and V is TRBV7-9; 14 bases fit TRBD2. Germline assignment: CDR1 SEHNR and CDR2 FQNEAQ (reference sequence). J gave up 1 base and V 5 bases, and 8 bases lay outside the gene matches. CDR3 length: 18 amino acids. The CDR3 bases are TGTGCCAGCAGCCTACCGGGACTAGCGGGGGTCGGCACAGATACGCAGTATTTT. This translates into CASSLPGLAGVGTDTQYF.

As regards this clone: Different DNA sequences within this sample yield the same CDR3. CDR3 in amino acids: CASSLGGDEQFF. The DNA of the CDR3 is TGTGCCAGCAGCTTAGGGGGGGATGAGCAGTTCTTC. This chain links TRBV11-3 with TRBJ2-1, with D perhaps TRBD2 (6 bases). Germline lookup yields CDR1 SGHNT and CDR2 YENEEA. The CDR3 spans 12 residues. The V end was cut by 1 base, the J end by 8 bases, with 6 bases between.

There are a few counts of this clone. The V and J genes are TRBV5-1 and TRBJ1-2; D is ambiguous. The CDR3 spans 16 residues. Between the trimmed V and J ends, which lost 4 bases and 8 bases, there was a span of 24 bases. Looked up from germline, CDR1 is SGHRS and CDR2 is YFSETQ. CDR3 residues: CASSLPKGGLSGGYTF. CDR3 sequence (DNA): TGCGCCAGCAGCCTCCCTAAGGGAGGGTTATCGGGAGGCTACACCTTC.

The chain couples TRBV12-5 to TRBJ2-2; D remains ambiguous. The CDR3 is made up of 13 amino acids. V lost 7 bases to trimming and J lost 3 bases, with 9 bases between them. Germline V lookup: CDR1 LGHNT, CDR2 FRNRAP. CDR3 bases: TGTGCTAGTGTGGGCTCCCACACCGGGGAGCTGTTTTTT. It encodes CASVGSHTGELFF.

The chain combines TRBV11-3 with TRBJ1-1; tentative D call: TRBD1 (6 bases). This CDR3 is 13 amino acids long. The V end was cut by 5 bases, the J end by 1 base, with 8 bases between. From germline, CDR1 is SGHNT and CDR2 YENEEA. The CDR3 sequence: CASSPTGNTEAFF. The CDR3 DNA sequence: TGTGCCAGCAGCCCGACAGGGAACACTGAAGCTTTCTTT. Together with reference TRBV11-3 and TRBJ1-1, the CDR3 gives the full variable domain: EAGVVQSPRYKIIEKKQPVAFWCNPISGHNTLYWYLQNLGQGPELLIRYENEEAVDDSQLPKDRFSAERLKGVDSTLKIQPAELGDSAVYLCASSPTGNTEAFFGQGTRLTVV.

The chain employs TRBV5-1 and TRBJ2-5; 11 bases are shared with TRBD1. This CDR3 region has 18 residues. Germline lookup yields CDR1 SGHRS and CDR2 YFSETQ. Trimming at V came to 0 bases and at J to 5 bases, leaving 12 bases not matched to a gene. The chain's CDR3 is CASSLGSARTGGGETQYF. CDR3 DNA sequence: TGCGCCAGCAGCTTGGGATCGGCGCGGACAGGGGGCGGGGAGACCCAGTACTTC.